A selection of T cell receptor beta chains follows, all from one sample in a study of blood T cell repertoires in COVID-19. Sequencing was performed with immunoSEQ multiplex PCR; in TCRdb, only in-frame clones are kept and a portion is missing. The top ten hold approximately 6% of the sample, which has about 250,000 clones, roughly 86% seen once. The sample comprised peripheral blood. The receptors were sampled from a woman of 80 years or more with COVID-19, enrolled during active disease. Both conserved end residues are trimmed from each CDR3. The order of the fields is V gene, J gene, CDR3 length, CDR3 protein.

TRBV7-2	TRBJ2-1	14	ASSRRAGGPLGEQF
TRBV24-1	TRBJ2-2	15	ATSDLGTGFGTGELF
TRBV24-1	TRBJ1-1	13	ATSDSDDRNTEAF
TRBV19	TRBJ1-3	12	ASRDTSSGNTIY
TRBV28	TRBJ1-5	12	ASSLYSGGQPQH
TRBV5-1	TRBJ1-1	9	ASSGQDEAF
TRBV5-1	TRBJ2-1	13	ASSLEGQGYNEQF
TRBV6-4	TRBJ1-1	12	ASSSQEGNTEAF
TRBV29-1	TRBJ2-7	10	SVIRGTYEQY
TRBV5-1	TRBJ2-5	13	ASSNGQGAWETQY
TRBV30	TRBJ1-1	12	AWTRQGWNTEAF
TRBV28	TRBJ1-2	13	ASSLGTLEGNGYT
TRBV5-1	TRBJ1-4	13	ASSFTGATNEKLF
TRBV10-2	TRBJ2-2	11	ATDRSNTGELF
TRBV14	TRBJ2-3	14	ASSFIAGKGTDTQY
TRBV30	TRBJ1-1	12	AWSADKKRTEAF
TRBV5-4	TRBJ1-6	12	ASTQDRGHSPLH
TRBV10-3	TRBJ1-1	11	AISDRGISEAF
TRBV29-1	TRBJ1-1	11	SGKRGGNTEAF
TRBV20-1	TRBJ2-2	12	SASHGGSTGELF
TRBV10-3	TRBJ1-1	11	ATSRTGGTEAF
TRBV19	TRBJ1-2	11	ASSIGQGAGYT
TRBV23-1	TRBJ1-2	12	ASSQLLEGDGYT
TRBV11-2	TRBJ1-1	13	ASSLSGTGNAEAF
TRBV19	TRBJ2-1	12	ASSDYRGGNEQF
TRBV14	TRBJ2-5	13	ASSLSSGRRETQY
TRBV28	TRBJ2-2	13	ASSFLEPNTGELF
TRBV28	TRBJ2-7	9	ASSLSHEQY
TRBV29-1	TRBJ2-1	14	SARDLGIAEYNEQF
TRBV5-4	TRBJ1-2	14	ASSSRGTGINYGYT
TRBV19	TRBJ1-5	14	ASSTVQGRGNQPQH
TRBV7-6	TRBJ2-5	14	ASSLTSARAGETQY
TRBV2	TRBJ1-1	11	ASSSTVDTEAF
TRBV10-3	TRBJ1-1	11	AISVGGETEAF
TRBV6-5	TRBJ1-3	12	ASIRGSSGNTIY
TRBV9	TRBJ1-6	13	ASSDLGTGITPLH
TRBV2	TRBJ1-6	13	ASSEIGGGDSPLH
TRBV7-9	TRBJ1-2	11	ASSLGGQVRYT
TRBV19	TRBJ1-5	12	ASSTGRTNQPQH
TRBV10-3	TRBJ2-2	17	AISEWRLAGGPGTGELF
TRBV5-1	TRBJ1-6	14	ASSLDGPNRPRPLH
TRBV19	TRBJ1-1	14	ASSPETGSFLAEAF
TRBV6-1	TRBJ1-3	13	ASSERRGAGNTIY
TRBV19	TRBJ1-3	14	ASAVGTGASGNTIY
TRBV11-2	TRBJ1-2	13	ASSLGQGGYYGYT
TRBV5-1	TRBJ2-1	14	ASSLRTSGGDNEQF
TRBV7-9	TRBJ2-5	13	ASSRKTGQGETQY
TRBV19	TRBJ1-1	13	ASSIALRTNTEAF
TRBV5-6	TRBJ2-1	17	ASSLEGTSGAYSYNEQF